This T cell receptor (beta chain) was obtained from a study of shared clonotypes between healthy human individuals. The V gene lost 4 bases and the J gene lost 1 base, with 10 bases spanning the gap. Germline lookup yields CDR1 SNHLY and CDR2 FYNNEI. CDR3 length: 15 residues. Produced via immunoSEQ multiplex PCR; TCRdb's table is partial and in-frame only. This sample yields some 2,500,000 clones, of which about 90% are seen a single time; about 0.41% belongs to the top ten. Sequenced: naive CD4+ T cells from PBMCs. Subset here: CD45RA+ positively selected. The chain couples TRBV2 to TRBJ2-2; D is perhaps TRBD2 (6 bases). The sequence was collected from a man between 18 and 29 years old in good health. Some clones in this sample may be carry-over from other donors' samples. DNA of the CDR3: TGTGCCAGCAGTGCCGTGGGGGGGAACACCGGGGAGCTGTTTTTT. It specifies CASSAVGGNTGELFF.